The 13 T cell receptor beta chains listed next were all sequenced from one sample in a study of read filtering for tumor transcriptome and immune sequencing. The library was built from 400 ng RNA with molecular barcoded adaptors for alpha/delta and beta/gamma chains. In TCRdb, the reads were re-called with MiXCR into one record per CDR3 protein. The table records fewer than 30,000 distinct CDR3 sequences, 20% to 25% of them present only once. The specimen sequenced was a population of CD138-negative cells sorted from bone marrow. These receptor sequences come from a donor at least 40 years old with multiple myeloma.

A word on this clonotype: A junction boundary mismatches the germline segment, possibly from a read error. The genes are TRBV7-8 and TRBJ2-1; possible D gene TRBD1, 6 bases. CDR3 length: 19 amino acids. Germline V CDR1 and CDR2: SGHVS, FQNEAQ. CDR3 sequence (DNA): TGTGCCAACAGCTTAAGGGGTGTTATCAGGGGTAGCTCCTACAATGAACAGTTCTTC. It translates to CANSLRGVIRGSSYNEQFF.

Remarks on this clonotype: At one end, the junction sequence differs from germline, possibly due to a read error. The rearrangement uses TRBV5-6 and TRBJ2-1, with a tentative D call TRBD2 (6 bases). The CDR3 contains 19 residues. Germline values: CDR1 SGHDT, CDR2 YYEEEE. The CDR3 nucleotides are TGTGCCAGCAGCTCGGGACTCGCGGGACGGCGGGGCTCCTGCAATGAGCAGTTCTTC. Translating it yields CASSSGLAGRRGSCNEQFF.

This clonotype has at least ten counts. A much more abundant neighbour one base away suggests this may be a read error. No conserved phenylalanine or tryptophan is present at the end of the CDR3, so a read error is the likely explanation. The chain uses TRBV5-1 and TRBJ2-1, with a tentative D call TRBD1 (6 bases). Between the trimmed V and J ends, which lost 0 bases and 5 bases, there was a span of 15 bases. Germline V gene lookup returns CDR1 SGHRS and CDR2 YFSETQ. CDR3 length: 16 residues. DNA of the CDR3: TGCGCCAGCAGCTTGGCCATGGGGGCTAAGCACAATGAGCAGTTCCTC. Translating gives CASSLAMGAKHNEQFL.

Of note for this clonotype: It differs at one base from a far larger clone, so likely a read error. The genes are TRBV6-2 or TRBV6-3 and TRBJ2-7; a possible D gene is TRBD1 (5 bases). This CDR3 is built from 14 residues. V was cut by 6 bases and J by 1 base, with 13 bases left in between. Germline loops: CDR1 MNHEY, CDR2 SVGEGT. The CDR3 nucleotides are TGTGCCAGCAGCGTGACAGTGGTGTCCTACGAGCAGTACTTC. It translates to CASSVTVVSYEQYF.

Many counts were recorded for this clonotype. V and J are TRBV7-9 and TRBJ2-3, with TRBD2 as a possible D gene (7 bases). This CDR3 is built from 15 residues. V lost 3 bases to trimming and J lost 4 bases, with 14 bases between them. CDR1 and CDR2 (germline): SEHNR, FQNEAQ (reference sequence). In nucleotides, the CDR3 is TGTGCCAGCAGCTTTGTTAGGGGGGGAGCAGATACGCAGTATTTT. Its protein product is CASSFVRGGADTQYF.

V and J are TRBV12-3 or TRBV12-4 and TRBJ1-5, with D hard to call. The CDR3 is made up of 13 amino acids. Trimming cost V 8 bases and J 4 bases, with 12 bases left between them. As DNA, the CDR3 is TGTGCCAGCGGCTTTTCCGAGAATCAGCCCCAGCATTTT. Translated, it gives CASGFSENQPQHF.

The genes are TRBV29-1 and TRBJ2-3; D is unclear. The CDR3 length is 11 residues. The ends were cut back, 1 base at V and 5 bases at J, with 4 bases in the middle. From germline, CDR1 is SQVTM and CDR2 ANQGSEA. The CDR3 spells CSVEVIDTQYF. Here the CDR3 DNA reads TGCAGCGTTGAAGTTATAGATACGCAGTATTTT.

This clonotype was counted at least ten times. This chain links TRBV2 with TRBJ2-7, with D perhaps TRBD2 (6 bases). The CDR3 has 13 amino acids. V was shortened by 7 bases and J by 2 bases, with 12 bases between the two germline ends. CDR1 and CDR2 (germline): SNHLY, FYNNEI. The CDR3 DNA follows: TGTGCCAGCACTAGGAGGGGAGCCTACGAGCAGTACTTC. It translates to CASTRRGAYEQYF.

There are many counts of this clonotype. This chain joins TRBV28 and TRBJ2-7, with 9 bases that match TRBD2. V dropped 4 bases and J dropped 4; count of bases not matched to a gene: 8. The CDR3 length is 15 residues. Germline values: CDR1 MDHEN, CDR2 SYDVKM. CDR3 sequence: CASSWAAGGKYEQYF. As DNA, the CDR3 is TGTGCCAGCAGTTGGGCTGCGGGAGGGAAGTACGAGCAGTACTTC.

Worth noting for this clonotype: Compared with germline, one end of the junction differs, possibly owing to a read error. The chain combines TRBV5-1 with TRBJ2-6; 8 bases fit TRBD1. The CDR3 extends over 16 amino acids. Germline-derived CDR1 and CDR2 are SGHRS and YFSETQ. The CDR3 DNA reads as TGCGCCAGCAGCTCGACAGGGGTATCAGGGGCCAACGTCCCGACTTTC. Amino acids: CASSSTGVSGANVPTF.

As regards this clonotype: A single base is all that separates this from a far larger clone, so a read error is likely. The genes are TRBV3-2 and TRBJ2-1; TRBD2, as called in the table, went unchecked against the DNA. TRBV3-2 is flagged as a pseudogene. The CDR3 sequence is 15 residues long. DNA for the CDR3: TGTGCCGGCAGCCCACAAAGCGGGAGGGCCAATGAGCAGTTCTTC. It encodes CAGSPQSGRANEQFF.

This clonotype was picked up many times. V usage is TRBV5-6 and J usage is TRBJ2-2; TRBD2 matches at 7 bases. The J segment lost 5 bases and the V segment lost 4 bases, leaving 11 bases of the junction unmatched. The CDR3 runs 16 residues. Per the germline V gene, CDR1 is SGHDT and CDR2 is YYEEEE. The CDR3 reads CASSLNQAGWTGELFF. The CDR3 region has the DNA TGTGCCAGCAGCCTTAATCAAGCGGGATGGACCGGGGAGCTGTTTTTT.

This clonotype was detected ten times or more. The J gene is TRBJ1-4, the V gene TRBV29-1, with 8 nucleotides matching TRBD1. The length of the CDR3 is 12 residues. CDR1 is SQVTM and CDR2 is ANQGSEA in the germline V gene. V lost 6 bases to trimming and J lost 7 bases; unmatched junction nucleotides: 4. CDR3 sequence reads: CSVTGGGEKLFF. In DNA, the CDR3 is TGCAGCGTAACAGGGGGGGGTGAAAAACTGTTTTTT. Full variable domain (remainder filled in from reference TRBV29-1 and TRBJ1-4): SAVISQKPSRDICQRGTSLTIQCQVDSQVTMMFWYRQQPGQSLTLIATANQGSEATYESGFVIDKFPISRPNLTFSTLTVSNMSPEDSSIYLCSVTGGGEKLFFGSGTQLSVL.